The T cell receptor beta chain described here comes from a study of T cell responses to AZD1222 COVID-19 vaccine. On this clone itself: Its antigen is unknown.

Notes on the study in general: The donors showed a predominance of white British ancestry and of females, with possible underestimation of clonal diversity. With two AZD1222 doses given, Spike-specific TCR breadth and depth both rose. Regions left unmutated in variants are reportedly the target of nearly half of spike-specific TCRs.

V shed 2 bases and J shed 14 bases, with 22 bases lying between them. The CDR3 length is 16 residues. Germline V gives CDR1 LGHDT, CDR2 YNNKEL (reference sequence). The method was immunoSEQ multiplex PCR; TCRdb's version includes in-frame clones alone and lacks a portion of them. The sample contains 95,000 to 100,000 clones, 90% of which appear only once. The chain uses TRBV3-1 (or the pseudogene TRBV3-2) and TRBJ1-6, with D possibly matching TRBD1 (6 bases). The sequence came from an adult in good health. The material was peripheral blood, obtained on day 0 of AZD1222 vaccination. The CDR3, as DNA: TGTGCCAGCAGCCAACCAGACAGGCCCTTAGGTTCGGCCCTCCACTTT. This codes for CASSQPDRPLGSALHF.